This T cell receptor beta chain was identified in a study of PD-1 blockade in classical Hodgkin lymphoma. Study-wide findings and caveats: Prior therapy or disease activity may underlie the repertoire differences, whose causes remain undefined. When set against healthy donors, newly diagnosed patients were reported to show lower baseline TCR diversity.

The assay was immunoSEQ multiplex PCR, and TCRdb's table has in-frame clones only and misses some. The data show 45,000 to 60,000 clones, with roughly 91% seen just once and under 5% held by the top ten. Details on this clone: Its target is unknown.

Time point given: newly diagnosed, previously untreated cHL patient sample. The study compared against PBMCs from newly diagnosed, untreated classical Hodgkin lymphoma. This receptor was obtained from a human donor with classical Hodgkin lymphoma. The specimen was peripheral blood mononuclear cells (PBMCs).

CDR3 sequence reads: CASSLLQYNEQFF. In DNA form, the CDR3 reads TGTGCCAGCAGTTTATTGCAGTACAATGAGCAGTTCTTC. The chain combines TRBV28 with TRBJ2-1, with D uncertain. V lost 1 base and J 4 bases, leaving 5 bases between the germline ends. The CDR3 sequence is 13 residues long. Germline-derived CDR1 and CDR2 are MDHEN and SYDVKM.